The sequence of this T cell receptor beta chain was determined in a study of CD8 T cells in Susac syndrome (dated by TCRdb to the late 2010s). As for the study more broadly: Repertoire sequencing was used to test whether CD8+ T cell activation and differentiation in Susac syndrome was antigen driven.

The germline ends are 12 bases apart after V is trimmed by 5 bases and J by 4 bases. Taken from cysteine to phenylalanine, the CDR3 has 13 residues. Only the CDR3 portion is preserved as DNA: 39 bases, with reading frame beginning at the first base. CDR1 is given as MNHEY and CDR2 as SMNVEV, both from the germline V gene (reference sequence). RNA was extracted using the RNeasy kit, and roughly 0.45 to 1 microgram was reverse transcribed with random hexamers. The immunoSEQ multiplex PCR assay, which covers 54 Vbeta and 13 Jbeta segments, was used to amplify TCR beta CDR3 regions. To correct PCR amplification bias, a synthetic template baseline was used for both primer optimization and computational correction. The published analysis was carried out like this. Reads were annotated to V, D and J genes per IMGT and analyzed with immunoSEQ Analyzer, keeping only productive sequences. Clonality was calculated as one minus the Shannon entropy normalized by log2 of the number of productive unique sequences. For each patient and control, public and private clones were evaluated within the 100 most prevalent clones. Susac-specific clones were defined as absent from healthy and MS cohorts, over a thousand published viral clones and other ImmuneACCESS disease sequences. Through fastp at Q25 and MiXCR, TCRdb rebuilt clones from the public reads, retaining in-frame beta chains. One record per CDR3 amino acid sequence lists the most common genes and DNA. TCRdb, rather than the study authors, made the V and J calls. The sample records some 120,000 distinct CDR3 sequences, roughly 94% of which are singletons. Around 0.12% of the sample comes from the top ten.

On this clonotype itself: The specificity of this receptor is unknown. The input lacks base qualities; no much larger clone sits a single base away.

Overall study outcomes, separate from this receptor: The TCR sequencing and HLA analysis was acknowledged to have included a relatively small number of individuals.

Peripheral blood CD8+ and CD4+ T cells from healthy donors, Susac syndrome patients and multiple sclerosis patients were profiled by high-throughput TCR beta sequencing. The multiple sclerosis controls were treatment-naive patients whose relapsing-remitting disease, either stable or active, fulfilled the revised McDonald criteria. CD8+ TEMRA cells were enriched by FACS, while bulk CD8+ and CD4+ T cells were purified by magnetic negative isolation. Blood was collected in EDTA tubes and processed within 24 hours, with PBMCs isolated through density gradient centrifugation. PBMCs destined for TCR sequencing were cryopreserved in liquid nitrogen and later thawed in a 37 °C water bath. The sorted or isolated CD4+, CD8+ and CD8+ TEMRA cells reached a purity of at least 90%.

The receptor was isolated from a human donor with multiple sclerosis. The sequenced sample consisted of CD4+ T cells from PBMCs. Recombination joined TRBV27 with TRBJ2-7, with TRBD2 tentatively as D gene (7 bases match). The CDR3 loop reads CASSKGGRYEQYF. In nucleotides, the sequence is TGTGCCAGCAGTAAGGGGGGGAGGTACGAGCAGTACTTC.